These T cell receptor beta chains were read from a single sample in a study of T cell responses to AZD1222 COVID-19 vaccine. This table comes from immunoSEQ multiplex PCR, and its TCRdb copy is limited to in-frame clones, with some not included. Of 100,000 to 150,000 clones in the sample, roughly 90% were seen once. The sequences come from peripheral blood, collected on day 0 of AZD1222 vaccination. These receptors originate from an adult in good health. Both conserved end residues are part of each CDR3. A D gene is named only where the DNA matches it firmly. The size entry is marked missing in some rows and otherwise reads once, few, many or a size class.

>TRBD1|NA|TRBJ1-6|TRBV3-1/TRBV3-2
TGTGCCAGCAGCCAGGGGGACAGGGGCGGTCAGGGGTCACCCCTCCACTTT
CASSQGDRGGQGSPLHF
>TRBD2|NA|TRBJ2-5|TRBV7-3
TGTGCCAGCAGGACTAGCGGGGGGAAACAAGAGACCCAGTACTTC
CASRTSGGKQETQYF
>NA|few|TRBJ1-5|TRBV30
TGTGCCTGGAACGGACAGAGACGCAATCAGCCCCAGCATTTT
CAWNGQRRNQPQHF
>NA|once|TRBJ1-2|TRBV6-1
TGTGCCAGCAGTGAAGAGGGGGGGTTCTATGGCTACACCTTC
CASSEEGGFYGYTF
>NA|NA|TRBJ1-5|TRBV28
TGTGCCAGCAGTTTTGGACCGATCAATCAGCCCCAGCATTTT
CASSFGPINQPQHF
>TRBD2|NA|TRBJ2-7|TRBV28
TGTGCCAGCAGTTTAAGCGGGATCAGCGGCTCCTACGAGCAGTACTTC
CASSLSGISGSYEQYF
>NA|NA|TRBJ1-1|TRBV10-2
TGCGCCAGCAGTGAATGGGAATCTGAAGCTTTCTTT
CASSEWESEAFF
>NA|NA|TRBJ2-7|TRBV9
TGTGCCAGCAGCGTAGCTGAAAATGTGTGGGAGCAGTACTTC
CASSVAENVWEQYF
>NA|NA|TRBJ1-5|TRBV19
TGTGCCAGTAAGTTTTGGGGCCGTAGCAATCAGCCCCAGCATTTT
CASKFWGRSNQPQHF
>NA|NA|TRBJ2-2|TRBV9
TGTGCCAGCAGCTTGAGGGTTTCCGGGGAGCTGTTTTTT
CASSLRVSGELFF
>TRBD1|NA|TRBJ1-5|TRBV30
TGTGCCTGTCCCCGCGACAGGGGGCGTAATCAGCCCCAGCATTTT
CACPRDRGRNQPQHF
>NA|NA|TRBJ1-2|TRBV7-3
TGTGCCAGCAGCCAACAGGGTGGTAATGGCTACACCTTC
CASSQQGGNGYTF
>NA|NA|TRBJ1-2|TRBV6-5
TGTGCCAGCAGTTACGAGGGCCAGGGCTATGGCTACACCTTC
CASSYEGQGYGYTF
>NA|once|TRBJ1-5|TRBV30
TGTGCCTGGAGCTGGCAGGGCAATCAGCCCCAGCATTTT
CAWSWQGNQPQHF
>NA|NA|TRBJ1-5|TRBV6-2/TRBV6-3
TGTGCCAGCAGCCCAGGGCATAGCAATCAGCCCCAGCATTTT
CASSPGHSNQPQHF
>NA|NA|TRBJ1-2|TRBV9
TGTGCCAGCAGCGACGCCCTAAGGGGTTATGGCTACACCTTC
CASSDALRGYGYTF
>NA|NA|TRBJ2-2|TRBV7-9
TGTGCCAGCAGCTTAGGCTGGGGAAACACCGGGGAGCTGTTTTTT
CASSLGWGNTGELFF
>NA|NA|TRBJ1-5|TRBV19
TGTGCCAGTAGCCACCCCGGGACGGCATATAGCAATCAGCCCCAGCATTTT
CASSHPGTAYSNQPQHF
>NA|NA|TRBJ1-2|TRBV10-3
TGTGCCATCAGTGAGTCTTCGGACTATGGCTACACCTTC
CAISESSDYGYTF
>TRBD1|NA|TRBJ1-5|TRBV6-6
TGTGCCAGCAGTTATTTGACAGGGCTTAATCAGCCCCAGCATTTT
CASSYLTGLNQPQHF
>TRBD1|NA|TRBJ2-7|TRBV28
TGTGCCAGCAGTAAGGTAGGACAGGGCGGGAACGAGCAGTACTTC
CASSKVGQGGNEQYF
>NA|NA|TRBJ1-2|TRBV3-1/TRBV3-2
TGTGCCAGCAGCCAAGATCCCGGGTACTATGGCTACACCTTC
CASSQDPGYYGYTF
>TRBD2|few|TRBJ2-7|TRBV5-1
TGCGCCAGCAGCTCCGGGACTAGCTTCTACGAGCAGTACTTC
CASSSGTSFYEQYF
>NA|NA|TRBJ1-4|TRBV30
TGTGCCTGGAGTAGGAGTATGGAAAAACTGTTTTTT
CAWSRSMEKLFF
>TRBD1|NA|TRBJ1-5|TRBV19
TGTGCCACCTCGGACAGGGGGCGGCAGCCCCAGCATTTT
CATSDRGRQPQHF
>TRBD1|NA|TRBJ1-3|TRBV4-1
TGCGCCAGCAGCCTAGGGACAGGTCCACCAAACACCATATATTTT
CASSLGTGPPNTIYF
>TRBD1|NA|TRBJ1-1|TRBV6-6
TGTGCCAGCAGTACGACAGGGTGGAACACTGAAGCTTTCTTT
CASSTTGWNTEAFF
>NA|once|TRBJ1-1|TRBV30
TGTGCCTGGAGTGCCCGTAGAAAATCCACTGAAGCTTTCTTT
CAWSARRKSTEAFF
>NA|NA|TRBJ1-2|TRBV6-2/TRBV6-3
TGTGCCAGCAGTTACACAGGCTATGGCTACACCTTC
CASSYTGYGYTF
>TRBD1|NA|TRBJ1-5|TRBV7-2
TGTGCCAGCAGCCAGGGACAGGGGGCATTGGGGCCCCAGCATTTT
CASSQGQGALGPQHF
>NA|NA|TRBJ2-7|TRBV12-3/TRBV12-4
TGTGCCAGCAGTTTCCGGGGATCCCTCGAGCAGTACTTC
CASSFRGSLEQYF
>NA|few|TRBJ1-2|TRBV4-3
TGCGCCAGCAGCCAAGAAGTGGAAGTAGATGGCTACACCTTC
CASSQEVEVDGYTF
>NA|NA|TRBJ1-6|TRBV19
TGTGCCAGTAGTGGGGGGACCAATTCACCCCTCCACTTT
CASSGGTNSPLHF
>TRBD1|NA|TRBJ1-2|TRBV7-9
TGTGCCAGCAGCTTAGGGGGAACCGACAGGGGCCAGAACTATGGCTACACCTTC
CASSLGGTDRGQNYGYTF
>TRBD1|NA|TRBJ1-1|TRBV6-5
TGTGCCAGCAGTTCACAGGGGGTGAGGGGGACTGAAGCTTTCTTT
CASSSQGVRGTEAFF
>NA|NA|TRBJ1-5|TRBV29-1
TGCAGCGTTGAAGGACAGGTAGGGCAGCCCCAGCATTTT
CSVEGQVGQPQHF
>TRBD1|NA|TRBJ1-5|TRBV19
TGTGCCAGTAGTGTGGACAGGGGGCATCAGCCCCAGCATTTT
CASSVDRGHQPQHF
>NA|NA|TRBJ2-7|TRBV4-1
TGCGCCAGCAGCCAAGATTCAGGGCTCTCCTACGAGCAGTACTTC
CASSQDSGLSYEQYF
>TRBD1|once|TRBJ2-5|TRBV14
TGTGCCAGCAGGGCTAAGACAGGGAAGAAGGAGACCCAGTACTTC
CASRAKTGKKETQYF
>TRBD1|NA|TRBJ1-2|TRBV5-1
TGCGCCAGCAGCTTGGGGGGTATCAGGGGGCGCAACTATGGCTACACCTTC
CASSLGGIRGRNYGYTF
>TRBD1|NA|TRBJ2-2|TRBV18
TGTGCCAGCTCACTGACGGACAGGGGGGAGCTGTTTTTT
CASSLTDRGELFF
>NA|few|TRBJ1-6|TRBV12-3/TRBV12-4
TGTGCCAGCAGTTTAGAGGCCGGGAGCCTCCACTTT
CASSLEAGSLHF
>NA|NA|TRBJ2-5|TRBV19
TGTGCCACCAACTCGGGGGAGACCCAGTACTTC
CATNSGETQYF
>TRBD1|NA|TRBJ2-6|TRBV29-1
TGCAGCGTCCCCGAGGGGGCCGGGGCCAACGTCCTGACTTTC
CSVPEGAGANVLTF